A single T cell receptor (beta chain) is shown here with its context. Its antigen is unidentified. Produced via immunoSEQ multiplex PCR; TCRdb's table is partial and in-frame only. Among approximately 72,000 clones listed, approximately 78% were seen once. This record comes from a study of radiotherapy plus CTLA-4 blockade in lung cancer. Study as a whole: Among enrolled patients, less than 20% responded and about 30% achieved disease control. Study results and caveats: In blood, tumor-derived TCR clones expanded after radiotherapy plus ipilimumab.

Chemo-refractory metastatic non-small-cell lung cancer patients were treated with focal radiation plus CTLA-4 blockade with ipilimumab. Trimming pared 4 bases from V and 3 bases from J, leaving 10 bases between. Germline V lookup: CDR1 SQVTM, CDR2 ANQGSEA. The CDR3 consists of 13 residues. The source was peripheral blood, collected from a patient treated with radiotherapy plus ipilimumab. The rearrangement uses TRBV29-1 and TRBJ2-1, with a weak D call TRBD1 (5 bases). The receptor was isolated from a human donor with non-small cell lung cancer who had a complete response to radiotherapy plus ipilimumab. The CDR3 region has the DNA TGCAGCGTTGCCCAGGGAATCTACAATGAGCAGTTCTTC. Its translation: CSVAQGIYNEQFF.